A selection of T cell receptor beta chains follows, all from one sample in a study of T cell changes during pregnancy in multiple sclerosis. Measured with immunoSEQ multiplex PCR; TCRdb has only the in-frame clones, and not every one. Of roughly 50,000 clones in the sample, around 94% were seen once. The source material was CD4+ T cells from peripheral blood mononuclear cells, sampled in the third trimester of pregnancy. All receptors come from a female donor with multiple sclerosis, enrolled in a pregnancy study. Each CDR3 is given with its conserved first and last residue.

cdr3_length | j_call | v_call | cdr3_aa
12 | TRBJ1-1 | TRBV30 | CAWSQGWTEAFF
15 | TRBJ2-3 | TRBV5-5 | CASSFGGVVPDTQYF
15 | TRBJ1-3 | TRBV2 | CASSEYRGAGNTIYF
14 | TRBJ1-3 | TRBV15 | CATAKPGGGNTIYF
14 | TRBJ1-2 | TRBV7-3 | CASSPQGQGSGYTF
14 | TRBJ2-4 | TRBV5-4 | CASSFGEAKNIQYF
17 | TRBJ1-6 | TRBV15 | CATSRDHAIGGGSPLHF
14 | TRBJ1-1 | TRBV5-6 | CASSLGTGSTEAFF
14 | TRBJ1-2 | TRBV7-3 | CASSLTNRGGGYTF
15 | TRBJ2-3 | TRBV11-3 | CASSSLAVSTDTQYF
14 | TRBJ1-3 | TRBV18 | CASSPSLLLDTIYF
11 | TRBJ2-1 | TRBV30 | CAWSVPRKQFF
14 | TRBJ1-3 | TRBV6-1 | CASSDYISGNTIYF
14 | TRBJ1-4 | TRBV6-6 | CASRKDRGGEKLFF
15 | TRBJ1-2 | TRBV28 | CASRLPGQGGGGYTF
15 | TRBJ1-1 | TRBV19 | CASSANLFLNTEAFF
16 | TRBJ2-1 | TRBV5-1 | CASREASGGGLNEQFF
14 | TRBJ2-3 | TRBV5-1 | CASGKSGSPDTQYF
15 | TRBJ2-1 | TRBV6-1 | CASAGTSISYNEQFF
16 | TRBJ2-3 | TRBV5-4 | CASSLDKRRSTDTQYF
17 | TRBJ1-5 | TRBV28 | CASRSGTGGPFNQPQHF
18 | TRBJ2-7 | TRBV4-1 | CASSQDGALSRSGYEQYF
14 | TRBJ2-5 | TRBV13 | CASSQTSLAETQYF
14 | TRBJ2-5 | TRBV28 | CASSLTQGQETQYF
16 | TRBJ1-5 | TRBV27 | CASSLFWTGNPRPQHF
14 | TRBJ2-5 | TRBV28 | CASSTGSSQETQYF
14 | TRBJ2-5 | TRBV7-6 | CASSSIIAGETQYF
13 | TRBJ2-5 | TRBV27 | CASRLTGEETQYF
16 | TRBJ1-3 | TRBV5-1 | CASSRTGVSSGNTIYF
15 | TRBJ2-1 | TRBV7-9 | CASSASGKSYNEQFF
15 | TRBJ1-6 | TRBV6-1 | CASSEGDRGSSPLHF
18 | TRBJ2-6 | TRBV27 | CASSLLGTRGAGANVLTF